These 6 T cell receptor beta chains originate from one sample sequenced in a study of cytotoxic CD8 clonotypes in ibrutinib-treated CLL. The method was immunoSEQ multiplex PCR; TCRdb's version includes in-frame clones alone and lacks a portion of them. The table includes around 140,000 clones, 70% to 90% detected once. The starting material was PBMCs, obtained after 24 months of ibrutinib treatment. The receptors here all came from a human donor with chronic lymphocytic leukemia.

The chain couples TRBV27 to TRBJ2-7; D perhaps matches TRBD2 (6 bases). This CDR3 is 12 amino acids long. CDR1 is MNHEY, CDR2 SMNVEV, per germline (reference sequence). Trimming took off 5 bases at V and 6 bases at J, with 11 bases between the two ends. CDR3 residues: CASSTEGGEQYF. DNA of the CDR3: TGTGCCAGCAGTACCGAGGGAGGCGAGCAGTACTTC.

This chain uses TRBV11-2 with TRBJ1-2, with D possibly TRBD1 on 6 matching bases. This CDR3 spans 14 amino acids. CDR1 is SGHAT, CDR2 FQNNGV, per germline. The germline V and J ends were trimmed by 5 bases and 2 bases, with 12 bases remaining between them. The CDR3 nucleotides read TGTGCCAGCAGCCGAATGCAGGGGAACTATGGCTACACCTTC. This translates into CASSRMQGNYGYTF.

The rearrangement joins TRBV18 to TRBJ1-5, with no clear D. Germline assignment: CDR1 KGHSH and CDR2 LQKENI. The V end lost 6 bases, the J end lost 3 bases, and 12 bases lay between the germline ends. This CDR3 contains 14 residues. The CDR3 loop reads CASSPDGVNQPQHF. DNA of the CDR3: TGTGCCAGCTCCCCGGACGGGGTCAATCAGCCCCAGCATTTT.

This clone was picked up a small number of times. The chain is built from TRBV28 and TRBJ2-7; D is uncertain. V was trimmed by 3 bases and J by 2 bases, leaving 5 bases between them. The CDR3 is 12 amino acids. CDR1 and CDR2 (germline): MDHEN, SYDVKM. In DNA, the CDR3 is TGTGCCAGCAGTTTGGAAGCCTACGAGCAGTACTTC. It specifies CASSLEAYEQYF.

This chain uses TRBV18 with TRBJ1-2, with 7 bases that match TRBD1. J gave up 3 bases and V 1 base, and 11 bases lay outside the gene matches. The CDR3 length is 17 residues. Per germline, CDR1 KGHSH and CDR2 LQKENI. The DNA for the CDR3 is TGTGCCAGCTCACCACAGGGCCGGGACAGTGCTGACTATGGCTACACCTTC. Its translation is CASSPQGRDSADYGYTF.

V is TRBV30 and J is TRBJ2-4; maybe TRBD2 (6 bases). CDR3 length: 15 residues. Germline V lookup: CDR1 GTSNPN, CDR2 SVGIG (reference sequence). Trimming removed 3 bases from V and 2 bases from J, with 14 bases in between. The CDR3 DNA follows: TGTGCCTGGAGAACTGGGGGGATGACCAAAAACATTCAGTACTTC. As protein: CAWRTGGMTKNIQYF.